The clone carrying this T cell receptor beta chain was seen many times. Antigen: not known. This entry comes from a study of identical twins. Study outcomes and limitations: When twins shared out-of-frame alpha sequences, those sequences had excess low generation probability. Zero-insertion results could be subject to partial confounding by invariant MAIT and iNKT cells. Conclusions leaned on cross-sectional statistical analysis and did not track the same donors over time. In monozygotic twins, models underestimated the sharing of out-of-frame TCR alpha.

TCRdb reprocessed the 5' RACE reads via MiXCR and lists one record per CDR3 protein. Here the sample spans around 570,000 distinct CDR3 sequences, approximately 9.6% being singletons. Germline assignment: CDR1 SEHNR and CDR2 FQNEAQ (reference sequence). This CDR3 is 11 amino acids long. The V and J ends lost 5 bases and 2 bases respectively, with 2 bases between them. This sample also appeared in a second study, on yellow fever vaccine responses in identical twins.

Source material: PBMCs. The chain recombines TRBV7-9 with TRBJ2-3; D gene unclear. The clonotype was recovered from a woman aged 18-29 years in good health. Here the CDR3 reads CASSITDTQYF. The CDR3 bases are TGTGCCAGCAGCATCACAGATACGCAGTATTTT.